This T cell receptor beta chain derives from a study of T-cell reconstitution after alpha-beta-depleted transplantation in children. Unique molecular identifiers were used to barcode this TCRbeta library. TCRdb called the PCR reads again in MiXCR, with one record for every CDR3 protein. The data contain roughly 240,000 distinct CDR3 sequences, around 7.5% of them seen just once; the ten biggest clones take up roughly 6%. V was clipped by 2 bases and J by 11 bases; unmatched bases: 5. This CDR3 spans 11 amino acids. Germline CDR1 is SQVTM and CDR2 is ANQGSEA. General study results and limits: Most T-cell counts and diversity one year after the transplant came from T cells that were newly produced.

This clonotype was seen ten or more times. As yet, its antigen is unknown. The V gene is TRBV29-1, the J gene TRBJ1-1, with 7 bases that match TRBD1. The TCR sequence derives from a male patient younger than 18 who had a stem cell transplant for acute lymphoblastic leukemia, so the T cells may come from the graft donor. Sequencing used PBMCs, mostly from graft donor cells, obtained 180 days after TCRalphabeta/CD19-depleted stem cell transplant. DNA for the CDR3: TGCAGCGTTGAACAGGGGGATTTGGCTTTCTTT. It is translated as CSVEQGDLAFF.